One T cell receptor (beta chain) is described in this entry. This clone was observed once. The target of this receptor is not known. No base qualities exist here, and no much larger clone lies one base off it. The CDR3 regions of human TCRbeta chains were analyzed by immunosequencing. Under the source paper's analysis protocol: Repertoire TCRs were matched against a reference library of SARS-CoV-2-specific TCRs generated with the MIRA antigen-specificity platform. Breadth was defined as the fraction of unique TCRs that were SARS-CoV-2-associated. Depth was defined as the fraction of total T cells that were SARS-CoV-2-associated. Using the MIRA data, every spike-specific TCR was mapped to the spike region that the TCR reacted to and assigned to either a CD4 or a CD8 class. Log10-transformed breadth and depth values were compared by one-way ANOVA with Sidak's multiple comparisons tests. Entries here come from immuneACCESS through TCRdb and include only in-frame sequences with V and J called. Some clones fail to appear in such tables; in the studies checked, an unresolved V gene covers under half of the shortfall, and the cause of the remainder is unknown. The V and J calls and clone size are taken from that table; D and trimming were inferred from the DNA. This sample holds some 150,000 clones; around 93% were observed only once. Jointly, the top ten make up roughly 3.5% of the sample.

The sample is drawn from a study of T cell responses to AZD1222 COVID-19 vaccine (dated by TCRdb to the early 2020s). About the study as a whole: TCR sequencing covered fewer than 250 trial participants: about 210 given two doses of AZD1222 and 26 given two doses of MenACWY control vaccine. Trial participants were enrolled by age into subgroups of 18-55, 56-69 and 70-plus years, and around 150, 28 and 57 TCR-sequenced participants, respectively, were included in these subgroups.

What the study reported, not specific to this receptor: The whole spike protein was spanned by vaccine-associated CD4 TCRs, and dominant responses were seen in regions 160-218 and 743-854. The 56-69-year group was small, and its depth increase did not reach significance, likely because of low power. Conclusions about previously exposed vaccinees are limited because only a handful of AZD1222 recipients were SARS-CoV-2 seropositive at baseline. A significant rise in spike-specific TCR breadth and depth was observed after two AZD1222 doses relative to day 0 and relative to MenACWY recipients. Nearly half of unique spike-specific TCRs reportedly recognized epitopes outside regions mutated in the B.1.351 and B.1.1.7 variants. Because no day 14 peak-response samples were available, the repertoires could be characterized only after the peak T cell response. Most participants were white British and females outnumbered males, and the authors suggested that clonal diversity may have been underestimated.

V is cut back by 5 bases and J by 1 base, with 4 bases in the junction unmatched. The CDR3 measures 14 amino acids from cysteine to phenylalanine. CDR3 DNA only is kept here, 42 bases in frame from base 1. CDR1 is given as MNHEY and CDR2 as SVGAGI, both from the germline V gene. Explained via the paper, the time point label denotes: about 28 days (+/-7) after the second vaccine dose. Because spike-specific TCR depth and breadth did not differ between the two schedules, AZD1222 recipients who got a second dose at roughly 4 weeks were pooled with those who got a second dose at roughly 12 weeks. Vaccinee samples came from UK trials COV001 and COV002, including a single-blind randomized controlled phase 2/3 trial of AZD1222 (ChAdOx1 nCoV-19) in healthy adults. Trial participant PBMC samples were collected at day 0 and day 28 after the second dose for TCRbeta chain sequencing.

Sequenced material: peripheral blood, taken 28 days after the second AZD1222 dose. The chain uses TRBV6-5 and TRBJ1-1, with 7 bases matching TRBD1. This receptor was identified in an adult who received the AZD1222 COVID-19 vaccine. The DNA sequence is as follows: TGTGCCAGCAGTCGAGGGGGCCCGAACACTGAAGCTTTCTTT. It translates to CASSRGGPNTEAFF.